One sample yielded the 3 T cell receptor beta chains listed below, sequenced in a study of blood T cell repertoires in COVID-19. Only in-frame clones appear in the TCRdb table, and some are missing; sequencing was by immunoSEQ multiplex PCR. In the table there are about 170,000 clones, around nine tenths of which are singletons. Material: peripheral blood. These receptors originate from a man between 18 and 29 years old with active or convalescent COVID-19.

The rearrangement joins TRBV9 to TRBJ2-3; 12 bases align to TRBD2. CDR1 is SGDLS and CDR2 is YYNGEE in the germline V gene. The V and J ends lost 0 bases and 1 base, in that order; junction bases with no gene match: 3. This CDR3 is 17 amino acids long. The CDR3 sequence: CASSVASSGGGTDTQYF. The CDR3 nucleotides are TGTGCCAGCAGCGTAGCCTCTAGCGGGGGGGGCACAGATACGCAGTATTTT.

The gene calls are TRBV2 and TRBJ2-1; 11 bases match TRBD2. Germline loops: CDR1 SNHLY, CDR2 FYNNEI. The CDR3 spans 16 residues. The junction had 8 bases not matched to a gene; V was cut back by 2 bases and J by 8 bases. CDR3 residues: CASSEILAGVVDEQFF. CDR3 DNA: TGTGCCAGCAGTGAAATACTAGCGGGAGTTGTCGATGAGCAGTTCTTC.

This chain connects TRBV29-1 to TRBJ2-5, with TRBD1 matching over 8 bases. Germline values: CDR1 SQVTM, CDR2 ANQGSEA. The J segment lost 2 bases and the V segment lost 4 bases, leaving 3 bases of the junction unmatched. The CDR3 has 13 amino acids. The CDR3 sequence: CSVAGGYQETQYF. CDR3 bases: TGCAGCGTTGCAGGGGGCTATCAAGAGACCCAGTACTTC.